This is a list of T cell receptor beta chains from one sample in a study of cytomegalovirus exposure and HLA in healthy donors. Data came from immunoSEQ multiplex PCR; TCRdb stores just in-frame clones and leaves some out. In all, the sample yields 110,000 to 150,000 clones. Sequencing used PBMCs. The source of these receptors is a woman between 18 and 29 years old in good health and CMV-seronegative. Each CDR3 is given with its conserved first and last residue. D genes are given only for firm matches.

V: TRBV6-4
D: TRBD1
J: TRBJ2-3
DNA: TGTGCCAGCAGTGAGAGGCAGGGGGCTTGGGATACGCAGTATTTT
CDR3: CASSERQGAWDTQYF

V: TRBV4-3
D: TRBD2
J: TRBJ2-2
DNA: TGCGCCAGCAGCCAAGACGCGGGACTAGCGGGCCCCCCGGGCACCGGGGAGCTGTTTTTT
CDR3: CASSQDAGLAGPPGTGELFF

V: TRBV19
D: -
J: TRBJ1-1
DNA: TGTGCCAGTAGTCCCGGGGGGTCGAACACTGAAGCTTTCTTT
CDR3: CASSPGGSNTEAFF

V: TRBV6-1
D: TRBD1
J: TRBJ1-2
DNA: TGTGCCAGCAGTGAAGCGCTTCAGCGGACAGGGGATGGCTACACCTTC
CDR3: CASSEALQRTGDGYTF

V: TRBV28
D: TRBD1
J: TRBJ2-7
DNA: TGTGCCAGCCGCCCCGACAGGGGCTTATCCTACGAGCAGTACTTC
CDR3: CASRPDRGLSYEQYF

V: TRBV4-2
D: TRBD1
J: TRBJ1-4
DNA: TGTGCCAGCAGCCAAGATCCATCCGGGACAGGGGGTGAAAAACTGTTTTTT
CDR3: CASSQDPSGTGGEKLFF

V: TRBV5-8
D: TRBD2
J: TRBJ2-1
DNA: TGTGCCAGCAGCTGGGACTATGAGGGCAATGAGCAGTTCTTC
CDR3: CASSWDYEGNEQFF

V: TRBV5-4
D: TRBD1
J: TRBJ1-1
DNA: TGTGCCAGCAGCTTGGCCGGGCAGGGGGCTATTGAAGCTTTCTTT
CDR3: CASSLAGQGAIEAFF

V: TRBV6-6
D: TRBD2
J: TRBJ2-1
DNA: TGTGCCAGCAGCTACACCGGGACTAGCGAGTACAATGAGCAGTTCTTC
CDR3: CASSYTGTSEYNEQFF

V: TRBV29-1
D: -
J: TRBJ2-3
DNA: TGCAGCGTTGAAGGTTCAACAGGGTCTGGGAAGTATTTT
CDR3: CSVEGSTGSGKYF

V: TRBV18
D: -
J: TRBJ1-1
DNA: TGTGCCAGCTCACCCGCACAGGTGAACACTGAAGCTTTCTTT
CDR3: CASSPAQVNTEAFF

V: TRBV6-5
D: -
J: TRBJ1-2
DNA: TGTGCCAGCAGTTACTCGAGCGGAATTAACTATGGCTACACCTTC
CDR3: CASSYSSGINYGYTF

V: TRBV9
D: -
J: TRBJ1-2
DNA: TGTGCCAGCAGCCAATCCGACAGGATCTATGGCTACACCTTC
CDR3: CASSQSDRIYGYTF

V: TRBV5-1
D: TRBD1
J: TRBJ2-1
DNA: TGCGCCAGCAGCTACACCGGGACAGACTACAATGAGCAGTTCTTC
CDR3: CASSYTGTDYNEQFF

V: TRBV7-9
D: TRBD1
J: TRBJ1-5
DNA: TGTGCCAGCAGCTCGGGACAGAACAATCAGCCCCAGCATTTT
CDR3: CASSSGQNNQPQHF

V: TRBV5-1
D: -
J: TRBJ2-1
DNA: TGCGCCAGCAGTCGGGACTCGATGTCATTAAATGAGCAGTTCTTC
CDR3: CASSRDSMSLNEQFF

V: TRBV4-3
D: -
J: TRBJ2-3
DNA: TGCGCCAGCAGCCAAGACAGGGCGGCAGATACGCAGTATTTT
CDR3: CASSQDRAADTQYF

V: TRBV29-1
D: TRBD1
J: TRBJ2-7
DNA: TGCAGCGTTCCGGGACAGGGTGTGGGGGAGCAGTACTTC
CDR3: CSVPGQGVGEQYF

V: TRBV21-1
D: -
J: TRBJ2-2
DNA: TGTGCCAGCAGAAGGAGGGACTGCACCGGGGAGCTGTTTTTT
CDR3: CASRRRDCTGELFF

V: TRBV19
D: -
J: TRBJ1-1
DNA: TGTGCCAGTAGTGTCACAGTTCCCACTGAAGCTTTCTTT
CDR3: CASSVTVPTEAFF

V: TRBV7-3
D: TRBD2
J: TRBJ2-1
DNA: TGTGCCAGCAGGACCGGGACTAGCGGGACCAGTGAGCAGTTCTTC
CDR3: CASRTGTSGTSEQFF

V: TRBV7-8
D: TRBD2
J: TRBJ2-7
DNA: TGTGCCAGCAGCCTAGTATCGGGGGGGGGAACCTACGAGCAGTACTTC
CDR3: CASSLVSGGGTYEQYF

V: TRBV11-2
D: -
J: TRBJ2-7
DNA: TGTGCCAGCAGCTTAGGAGGTCGACGTGGGCAGTACTTC
CDR3: CASSLGGRRGQYF

V: TRBV18
D: TRBD2
J: TRBJ2-1
DNA: TGTGCCAGCTCACCCGCGGGAGGCCCCAGCTCCTACAATGAGCAGTTCTTC
CDR3: CASSPAGGPSSYNEQFF

V: TRBV2
D: -
J: TRBJ1-5
DNA: TGTGCCAGCAGTACTCCGAGGCAGCCCCAGCATTTT
CDR3: CASSTPRQPQHF

V: TRBV4-1
D: TRBD2
J: TRBJ2-1
DNA: TGCGCCAGCAGCCCGCTACCGCAGCGGGAGGTACCAAACAATGAGCAGTTCTTC
CDR3: CASSPLPQREVPNNEQFF

V: TRBV6-5
D: -
J: TRBJ1-3
DNA: TGTGCCAGCAGTCCGGCGGGAGCCTCTGGAAACACCATATATTTT
CDR3: CASSPAGASGNTIYF

V: TRBV7-2
D: -
J: TRBJ2-2
DNA: TGTGCCAGCAGCATCCGGGCGGGGCACAACACCGGGGAGCTGTTTTTT
CDR3: CASSIRAGHNTGELFF

V: TRBV6-4
D: TRBD2
J: TRBJ2-2
DNA: TGTGCCAGCAGACGGGGGGGCGCGAACACCGGGGAGCTGTTTTTT
CDR3: CASRRGGANTGELFF

V: TRBV4-1
D: TRBD1
J: TRBJ1-4
DNA: TGCGCCAGCAGCCAGGGCAGGGGGGAGGCTAATGAAAAACTGTTTTTT
CDR3: CASSQGRGEANEKLFF

V: TRBV7-9
D: -
J: TRBJ2-2
DNA: TGTGCCAGCAGCTTTCGGCTAGACGGGGAGCTGTTTTTT
CDR3: CASSFRLDGELFF

V: TRBV19
D: -
J: TRBJ2-3
DNA: TGTGCCAGTACTGGGCGACAGAGCACAGATACGCAGTATTTT
CDR3: CASTGRQSTDTQYF

V: TRBV7-9
D: -
J: TRBJ1-5
DNA: TGTGCCAGCAGCTGGGGAGGCAATCAGCCCCAGCATTTT
CDR3: CASSWGGNQPQHF

V: TRBV19
D: TRBD2
J: TRBJ2-1
DNA: TGTGCCAGTAGTACACCCCCGGGGACTAGGGTGTACAATGAGCAGTTCTTC
CDR3: CASSTPPGTRVYNEQFF

V: TRBV5-1
D: -
J: TRBJ2-1
DNA: TGCGCCAGCAGCTTACCGACTACTAATGAGCAGTTCTTC
CDR3: CASSLPTTNEQFF

V: TRBV7-9
D: TRBD2
J: TRBJ2-7
DNA: TGTGCCAGCAGCCTCGGGAGGGCCTTGGACGAGCAGTACTTC
CDR3: CASSLGRALDEQYF

V: TRBV10-3
D: TRBD1
J: TRBJ2-7
DNA: TGTGCCATCAGTGGCCCCGGACAGGGTGGAACCCCCTACGAGCAGTACTTC
CDR3: CAISGPGQGGTPYEQYF

V: TRBV15
D: TRBD2
J: TRBJ2-1
DNA: TGTGCCACCAGCAGAGATAGAGGGAGCGGGGGCTCCTACAATGAGCAGTTCTTC
CDR3: CATSRDRGSGGSYNEQFF

V: TRBV10-2
D: TRBD2
J: TRBJ2-7
DNA: TGCGCCAGCAAGGGCCTAGCGGGACCCTACGAGCAGTACTTC
CDR3: CASKGLAGPYEQYF

V: TRBV6-1
D: -
J: TRBJ2-3
DNA: TGTGCCAGCAGTGAATCCCTGTCTGGGCTTAAAGATACGCAGTATTTT
CDR3: CASSESLSGLKDTQYF

V: TRBV19
D: -
J: TRBJ1-1
DNA: TGTGCCAGTAGTGAGACAGGATTGGACACTGAAGCTTTCTTT
CDR3: CASSETGLDTEAFF

V: TRBV14
D: -
J: TRBJ1-1
DNA: TGTGCCAGCAGCCAAGAACCAGGGAACACTGAAGCTTTCTTT
CDR3: CASSQEPGNTEAFF

V: TRBV4-2
D: -
J: TRBJ1-4
DNA: TGTGCCAGCAGCCAATATCAGACAGCCGCAAATGAAAAACTGTTTTTT
CDR3: CASSQYQTAANEKLFF

V: TRBV2
D: -
J: TRBJ1-2
DNA: TGTGCCAGCAGTACGCCCACAGCGGAGGATGGCTACACCTTC
CDR3: CASSTPTAEDGYTF

V: TRBV2
D: TRBD2
J: TRBJ2-7
DNA: TGTGCCAGCAGCGCGCGGGAGTGGAACGAGCAGTACTTC
CDR3: CASSAREWNEQYF

V: TRBV25-1
D: -
J: TRBJ2-7
DNA: TGTGCCAGCAGTGAACCCGGGGGAGAGGGTTACGAGCAGTACTTC
CDR3: CASSEPGGEGYEQYF

V: TRBV6-6
D: -
J: TRBJ2-3
DNA: TGTGCCAGCCGTGACTTAGAGCGGGGCACAGATACGCAGTATTTT
CDR3: CASRDLERGTDTQYF

V: TRBV5-4
D: -
J: TRBJ2-3
DNA: TGTGCCAGCAGCTTCCAGGGTTCATCCGATACGCAGTATTTT
CDR3: CASSFQGSSDTQYF